This is a list of T cell receptor beta chains from one sample in a study of T-cell memory formation after mild COVID-19. TCRdb ran MiXCR on the 5' RACE reads and lists one entry per CDR3 protein. Of roughly 120,000 distinct CDR3 sequences in the sample, roughly 15% were seen once. Sequencing was done on a sample of PBMCs or a T cell subset sorted from them (not recorded which). These receptors all stem from an adult woman who had mild COVID-19 (a few samples of this study predate the infection). Cell type and time point are not known. Both conserved end residues are part of each CDR3. Each record gives: J gene, clone size, D gene, V gene, CDR3 DNA, CDR3 protein. A D gene is named only where the DNA matches it firmly. Only some rows state a clone size, as once, few, many or a class for expanded clones.

TRBJ2-3,.,.,TRBV9,TGTGCCAGCAGCGTAGAAGGACGTAGCACAGATACGCAGTATTTT,CASSVEGRSTDTQYF
TRBJ2-7,few,TRBD1,TRBV9,TGTGCCAGCAGCGTAGCTTGGGACAGGGCGGACTACGAGCAGTACTTC,CASSVAWDRADYEQYF
TRBJ2-1,few,.,TRBV7-9,TGTGCCAGCAGCGGTCCAGGTGAGCAGTTCTTC,CASSGPGEQFF
TRBJ2-3,medium-sized,.,TRBV6-6,TGTGCCAGCAGTTACTCCGGGGGGCGCGGCCCCGCTAGCACAGATACGCAGTATTTT,CASSYSGGRGPASTDTQYF
TRBJ1-1,few,.,TRBV12-3/TRBV12-4,TGTGCCAGCAGAGTTTTCCCTTCGGGGGTGAACACTGAAGCTTTCTTT,CASRVFPSGVNTEAFF
TRBJ2-7,few,.,TRBV5-1,TGCGCCAGCAGCTCGGGCGGGGCCGCGATCTCCTACGAGCAGTACTTC,CASSSGGAAISYEQYF
TRBJ2-5,.,.,TRBV7-9,TGTGCCAGCAGGCCCCGGGACGGAACCCAAGAGACCCAGTACTTC,CASRPRDGTQETQYF
TRBJ1-2,.,.,TRBV21-1,TGTGCCAGCAGCAAATCAGGGGGGCACAGTTCCTATGGCTACACCTTC,CASSKSGGHSSYGYTF
TRBJ2-1,few,TRBD1,TRBV27,TGTGCCAGCAGTCCACCGGACAGGCGCTACAATGAGCAGTTCTTC,CASSPPDRRYNEQFF
TRBJ2-2,.,.,TRBV3-1,TGTGCCAGCAGCCAAGGGACCCGTGCCGGGGAGCTGTTTTTT,CASSQGTRAGELFF
TRBJ1-1,few,.,TRBV10-3,TGTGCCATCGGTAGGGTGAAGACTGAAGCTTTCTTT,CAIGRVKTEAFF
TRBJ1-3,few,.,TRBV10-3,TGTGCCATCAGTGAGAGAGACCCTGGAAACACCATATATTTT,CAISERDPGNTIYF
TRBJ2-6,few,.,TRBV7-8,TGTGCCAGCAGCTTACGGGATCATGGGGCCAACGTCCTGACTTTC,CASSLRDHGANVLTF
TRBJ1-1,.,.,TRBV4-1,TGCGCCAGCAGCCAAGGGGTGTGGGCCTCGCCGAGGGACACTGAAGCTTTCTTT,CASSQGVWASPRDTEAFF
TRBJ2-3,few,.,TRBV12-3/TRBV12-4,TGTGCCAGCAGTAATCGGGGGGCGGATACGCAGTATTTT,CASSNRGADTQYF
TRBJ2-3,.,.,TRBV7-9,TGTGCCAGCAGCCCTATAAGCACAGATACGCAGTATTTT,CASSPISTDTQYF
TRBJ2-2,few,.,TRBV7-9,TGTGCCACTCAGCAGGCCCGACGTACCGGGGAGCTGTTTTTT,CATQQARRTGELFF
TRBJ2-5,few,TRBD1,TRBV7-3,TGTGCCAGCAGCGAGGGACAGCAAGAGACCCAGTACTTC,CASSEGQQETQYF
TRBJ2-1,many,.,TRBV20-1,TGCAGTGCCCCGAGGGGGGACTACGTATACAATGAGCAGTTCTTC,CSAPRGDYVYNEQFF
TRBJ2-1,few,TRBD2,TRBV7-2,TGTGCGGCAGGACGGCGGGAGCAAAGTGAGCAGTTCTTC,CAAGRREQSEQFF
TRBJ2-1,few,.,TRBV7-9,TGTGCCAGCAGCTTAGCGAACCCTAGCGCTCTCTACAATGAGCAGTTCTTC,CASSLANPSALYNEQFF
TRBJ2-7,many,TRBD1,TRBV7-3,TGTGCCAGCAGCCCGGGACAGGGCCCCTACGAGCAGTACTTC,CASSPGQGPYEQYF
TRBJ2-2,few,TRBD1,TRBV5-1,TGCGCCAGCAGCTTACGGACAGGGCAAGACGGGGAGCTGTTTTTT,CASSLRTGQDGELFF
TRBJ1-2,.,.,TRBV24-1,TGTGCCACCAGTGATTTGCAAACAGGACATGGCTACACCTTC,CATSDLQTGHGYTF
TRBJ2-7,few,.,TRBV5-1,TGCGCCAGCAGCCCAGGACACAGATCATTCATACTCCTAGGCGAGCAGTACTTC,CASSPGHRSFILLGEQYF
TRBJ1-5,.,.,TRBV6-2/TRBV6-3,TGTGCCAGCACTAAAGACGTGGGGGGTCAGCCCCAGCATTTT,CASTKDVGGQPQHF
TRBJ2-1,.,.,TRBV25-1,TGTGCCAGCAGTGATGGAAGGGGATCCTACAATGAGCAGTTCTTC,CASSDGRGSYNEQFF
TRBJ2-6,few,TRBD1,TRBV7-6,TGTGCCAGCAGCTTACAGGGGGCGCGAGGGGCCAACGTCCTGACTTTC,CASSLQGARGANVLTF
TRBJ2-4,.,TRBD1,TRBV29-1,TGCAGCGCCGGGACAGGGGGGAACATTCAGTACTTC,CSAGTGGNIQYF
TRBJ2-3,once,TRBD2,TRBV5-1,TGCGCCAGCAGGAGCGGGAGTACAGATACGCAGTATTTT,CASRSGSTDTQYF
TRBJ1-6,few,.,TRBV7-9,TGTGCCAGCAGCTTATCCGAGAATTCACCCCTCCACTTT,CASSLSENSPLHF
TRBJ2-7,.,TRBD2,TRBV4-1,TGCGCCAGCAGCCAAACGGGGGGGCCCTACGAGCAGTACTTC,CASSQTGGPYEQYF
TRBJ1-2,.,.,TRBV24-1,TGTGCCACCAGTGATTTGGGCTTTAACTATGGCTACACCTTC,CATSDLGFNYGYTF
TRBJ1-5,many,TRBD1,TRBV11-2,TGTGCCAGCAGCACAGGGGGACGGATCAATCAGCCCCAGCATTTT,CASSTGGRINQPQHF
TRBJ2-3,few,.,TRBV7-9,TGTGCCCAGAGAGAAGGCGTCGAAAGCACAGATACGCAGTATTTT,CAQREGVESTDTQYF
TRBJ2-3,few,TRBD2,TRBV5-1,TGCGCCAGCAGCCACGGGACTAGCGGACTGACAGATACGCAGTATTTT,CASSHGTSGLTDTQYF
TRBJ2-7,many,TRBD2,TRBV12-3/TRBV12-4,TGTGCCAGCAGCCCGGGACTAGCGGGAGGCGAGCAGTACTTC,CASSPGLAGGEQYF
TRBJ2-1,.,TRBD2,TRBV2,TGTGCCAGCAGTGAGCAACCGGGACTAGCGGGAGCATACAATGAGCAGTTCTTC,CASSEQPGLAGAYNEQFF
TRBJ2-7,few,.,TRBV25-1,TGTGCCAGCAGGAGGGTTGGGGGCTACGAGCAGTACTTC,CASRRVGGYEQYF
TRBJ2-5,.,TRBD2,TRBV6-5,TGTGCCAGCGTTAGGGATAGCGGGGGGGCCGAGACCCAGTACTTC,CASVRDSGGAETQYF
TRBJ2-3,.,TRBD2,TRBV27,TGTGCCAGCAGTCATAGACTAGCGGGAGAGTCGGATACGCAGTATTTT,CASSHRLAGESDTQYF
TRBJ2-1,many,.,TRBV20-1,TGCAGTGCTAGAGATCCAGACACCCGCTCCTACAATGAGCAGTTCTTC,CSARDPDTRSYNEQFF
TRBJ1-2,few,.,TRBV5-4,TGTGCCAGCAGCTTGGTTGCGCGGAGAAGTTCGGCAAACTATGGCTACACCTTC,CASSLVARRSSANYGYTF
TRBJ2-3,few,TRBD2,TRBV5-6,TGTGCCAGCAGCTTGGAGGCGGGAGAGAGCACAGATACGCAGTATTTT,CASSLEAGESTDTQYF
TRBJ2-3,few,TRBD1,TRBV5-5,TGTGCCAGCAGCCCTACCACAGGGGGCGCGTATACGCAGTATTTT,CASSPTTGGAYTQYF
TRBJ1-2,.,TRBD1,TRBV12-5,TGTGCTAGTGGTTTGGGACAGGGGTTTGACTACACCTTC,CASGLGQGFDYTF
TRBJ1-2,few,TRBD1,TRBV7-9,TGTGCCAGCAGCGTGAGCCCGACAGGGCCGAGAGGCTACACCTTC,CASSVSPTGPRGYTF
TRBJ2-2,few,.,TRBV6-2/TRBV6-3,TGTGCCAGCAGTTACACAGGGTCCGCCACCGGGGAGCTGTTTTTT,CASSYTGSATGELFF
TRBJ2-7,.,.,TRBV15,TGTGCCACCAGCAGGTACAAACCAGCAGCCTACGAGCAGTACTTC,CATSRYKPAAYEQYF
TRBJ2-2,few,.,TRBV12-3/TRBV12-4,TGTGCCAGCAGCCCATCAGGGTGGGGGCCCCTCGGCGGGGAGCTGTTTTTT,CASSPSGWGPLGGELFF
TRBJ2-1,.,.,TRBV18,TGTGCCAGCTCCCCCACCACGTTGTGGACATCCTACAATGAGCAGTTCTTC,CASSPTTLWTSYNEQFF
TRBJ2-7,.,TRBD1,TRBV10-3,TGTGCCATCAGTGGGCCAGGGGGAGAGCAGTACTTC,CAISGPGGEQYF
TRBJ2-2,few,.,TRBV20-1,TGCAGTGCTAGAGGCCCAGGTGGGACCGGGGAGCTGTTTTTT,CSARGPGGTGELFF
TRBJ2-7,many,TRBD1,TRBV25-1,TGTGCCAGCAGTGAAGGACAGGGTCCTTCCTACGAGCAGTACTTC,CASSEGQGPSYEQYF